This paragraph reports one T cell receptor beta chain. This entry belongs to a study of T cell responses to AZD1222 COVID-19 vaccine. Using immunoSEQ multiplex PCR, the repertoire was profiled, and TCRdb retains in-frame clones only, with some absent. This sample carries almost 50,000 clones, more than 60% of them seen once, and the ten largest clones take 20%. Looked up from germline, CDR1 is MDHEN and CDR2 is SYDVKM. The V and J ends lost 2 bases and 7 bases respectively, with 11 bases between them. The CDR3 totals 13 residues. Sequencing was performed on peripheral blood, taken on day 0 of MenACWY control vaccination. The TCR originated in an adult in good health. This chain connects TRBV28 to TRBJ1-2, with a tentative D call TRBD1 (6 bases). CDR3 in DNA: TGTGCCAGCAGTTTAGGGGGGCTCACTGGCTACACCTTC. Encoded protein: CASSLGGLTGYTF.